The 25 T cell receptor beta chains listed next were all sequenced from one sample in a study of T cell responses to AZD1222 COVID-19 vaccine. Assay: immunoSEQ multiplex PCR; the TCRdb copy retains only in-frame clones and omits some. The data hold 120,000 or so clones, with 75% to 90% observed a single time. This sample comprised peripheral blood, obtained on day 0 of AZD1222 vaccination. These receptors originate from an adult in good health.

The CDR3 protein is CASSFGTGLGNTIYF. CDR3 nucleotide sequence: TGTGCCAGCAGCTTCGGGACTGGGCTTGGAAACACCATATATTTT. This chain links TRBV7-2 with TRBJ1-3; D is possibly TRBD1 (5 bases). The CDR3 has 15 residues. CDR1 is SGHTA, CDR2 FQGNSA, per germline. The V gene lost 3 bases and the J gene lost 3 bases, with 12 bases spanning the gap.

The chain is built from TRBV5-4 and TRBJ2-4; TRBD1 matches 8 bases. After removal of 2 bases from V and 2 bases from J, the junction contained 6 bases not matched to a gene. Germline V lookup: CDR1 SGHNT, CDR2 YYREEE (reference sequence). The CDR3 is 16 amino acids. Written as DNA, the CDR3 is TGTGCCAGCAGCTTAGGACAGGGTCGAACCAAAAACATTCAGTACTTC. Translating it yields CASSLGQGRTKNIQYF.

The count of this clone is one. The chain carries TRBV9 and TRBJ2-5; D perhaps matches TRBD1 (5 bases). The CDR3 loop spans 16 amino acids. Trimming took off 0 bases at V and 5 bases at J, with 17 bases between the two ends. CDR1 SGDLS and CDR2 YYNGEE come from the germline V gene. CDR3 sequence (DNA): TGTGCCAGCAGCGTAGCAGGGATGGGCGGCGCGGAGACCCAGTACTTC. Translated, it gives CASSVAGMGGAETQYF.

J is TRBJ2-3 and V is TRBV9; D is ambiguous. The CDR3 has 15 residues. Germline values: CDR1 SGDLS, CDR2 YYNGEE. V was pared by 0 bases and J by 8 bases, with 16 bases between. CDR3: CASSVGGLGYGTQYF. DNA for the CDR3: TGTGCCAGCAGCGTAGGTGGTTTAGGGTACGGTACGCAGTATTTT.

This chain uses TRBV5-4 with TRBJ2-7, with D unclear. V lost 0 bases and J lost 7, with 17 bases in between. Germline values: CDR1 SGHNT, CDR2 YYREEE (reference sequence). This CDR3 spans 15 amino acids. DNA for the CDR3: TGTGCCAGCAGCTTGGCGGCAGGACGCTGGTGGGAGCAGTACTTC. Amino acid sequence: CASSLAAGRWWEQYF.

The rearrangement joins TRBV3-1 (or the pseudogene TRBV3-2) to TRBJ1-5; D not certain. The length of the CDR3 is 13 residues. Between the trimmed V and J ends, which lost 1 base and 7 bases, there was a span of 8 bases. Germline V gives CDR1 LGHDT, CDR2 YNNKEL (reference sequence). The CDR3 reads CASSQGREQPQHF. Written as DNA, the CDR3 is TGTGCCAGCAGCCAAGGAAGGGAACAGCCCCAGCATTTT.

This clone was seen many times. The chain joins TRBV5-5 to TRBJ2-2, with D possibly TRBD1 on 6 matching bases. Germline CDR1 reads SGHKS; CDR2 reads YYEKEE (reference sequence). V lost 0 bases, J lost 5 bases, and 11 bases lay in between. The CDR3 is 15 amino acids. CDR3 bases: TGTGCCAGCAGCTTGGACAGGGTTGGAACCGGGGAGCTGTTTTTT. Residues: CASSLDRVGTGELFF.

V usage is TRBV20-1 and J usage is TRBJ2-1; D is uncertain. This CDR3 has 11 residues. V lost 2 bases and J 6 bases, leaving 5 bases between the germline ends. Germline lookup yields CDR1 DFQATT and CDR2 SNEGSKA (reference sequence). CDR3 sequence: CSARWGNEQFF. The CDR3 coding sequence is TGCAGTGCTAGATGGGGCAATGAGCAGTTCTTC.

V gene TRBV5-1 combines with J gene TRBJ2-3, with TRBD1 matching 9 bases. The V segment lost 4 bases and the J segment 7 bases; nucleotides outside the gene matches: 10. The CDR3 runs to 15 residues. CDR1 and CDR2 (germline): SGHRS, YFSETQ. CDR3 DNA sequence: TGCGCCAGCAGCCCACGGACAGGGGCTGCCAATACGCAGTATTTT. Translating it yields CASSPRTGAANTQYF.

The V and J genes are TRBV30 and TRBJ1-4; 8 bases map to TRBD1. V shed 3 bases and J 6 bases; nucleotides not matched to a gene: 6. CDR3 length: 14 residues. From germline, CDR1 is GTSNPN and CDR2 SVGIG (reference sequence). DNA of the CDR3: TGTGCCTGGAGAACAGGGGGAGGTCATGAAAAACTGTTTTTT. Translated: CAWRTGGGHEKLFF.

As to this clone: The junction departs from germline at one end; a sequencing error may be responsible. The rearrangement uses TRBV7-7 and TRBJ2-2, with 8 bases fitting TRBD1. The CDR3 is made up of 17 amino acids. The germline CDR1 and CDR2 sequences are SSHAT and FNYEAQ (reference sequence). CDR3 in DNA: TGTGCTAGCAGCTTAGTTCAGGGGGCTGGAGGAACCGGGGAGCTGTTTTTT. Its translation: CASSLVQGAGGTGELFF.

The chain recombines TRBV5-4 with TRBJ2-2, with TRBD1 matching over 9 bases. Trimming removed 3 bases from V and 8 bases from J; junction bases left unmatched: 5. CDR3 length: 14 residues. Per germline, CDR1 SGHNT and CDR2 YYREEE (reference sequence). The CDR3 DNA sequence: TGTGCCAGCAGCTCCCGGACAGGGGCAGGGGAGCTGTTTTTT. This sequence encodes CASSSRTGAGELFF.

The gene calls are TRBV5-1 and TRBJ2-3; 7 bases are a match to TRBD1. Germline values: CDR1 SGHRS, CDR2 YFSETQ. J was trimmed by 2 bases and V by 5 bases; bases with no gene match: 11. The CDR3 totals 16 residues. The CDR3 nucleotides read TGCGCCAGCAGTCAGGGCTCGGGACAGATCACAGATACGCAGTATTTT. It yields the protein CASSQGSGQITDTQYF.

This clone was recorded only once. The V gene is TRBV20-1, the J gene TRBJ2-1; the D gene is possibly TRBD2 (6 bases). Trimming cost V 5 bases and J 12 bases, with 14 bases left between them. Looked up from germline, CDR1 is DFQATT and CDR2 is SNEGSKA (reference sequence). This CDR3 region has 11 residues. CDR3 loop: CSAALGGGQFF. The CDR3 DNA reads TGCAGTGCTGCTCTCGGGGGTGGGCAGTTCTTC.

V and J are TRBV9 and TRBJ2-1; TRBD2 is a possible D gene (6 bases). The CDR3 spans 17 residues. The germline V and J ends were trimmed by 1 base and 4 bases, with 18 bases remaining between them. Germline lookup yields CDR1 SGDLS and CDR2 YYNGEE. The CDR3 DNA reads TGTGCCAGCAGCGTACTTTGGGACTCGGGGCTATACAATGAGCAGTTCTTC. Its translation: CASSVLWDSGLYNEQFF.

This CDR3 reads CASSPGPRIYNEQFF. The CDR3 DNA reads as TGCGCCAGCAGCCCCGGGCCTAGAATCTACAATGAGCAGTTCTTC. The chain couples TRBV5-1 to TRBJ2-1; D is uncertain. Looked up from germline, CDR1 is SGHRS and CDR2 is YFSETQ. The V end was cut by 4 bases, the J end by 3 bases, with 14 bases between. This CDR3 has 15 amino acids. The complete variable domain, with remaining parts taken from reference TRBV5-1 and TRBJ2-1, reads KAGVTQTPRYLIKTRGQQVTLSCSPISGHRSVSWYQQTPGQGLQFLFEYFSETQRNKGNFPGRFSGRQFSNSRSEMNVSTLELGDSALYLCASSPGPRIYNEQFFGPGTRLTVL.

The CDR3 loop is CASSEVGSPLHF. The CDR3 bases are TGTGCCAGCAGTGAAGTTGGATCACCCCTCCACTTT. This sequence joins TRBV6-1 and TRBJ1-6; D not resolved. V lost 1 base to trimming and J lost 10 bases, with 5 bases between them. This CDR3 has 12 amino acids. Looked up from germline, CDR1 is MNHNS and CDR2 is SASEGT.

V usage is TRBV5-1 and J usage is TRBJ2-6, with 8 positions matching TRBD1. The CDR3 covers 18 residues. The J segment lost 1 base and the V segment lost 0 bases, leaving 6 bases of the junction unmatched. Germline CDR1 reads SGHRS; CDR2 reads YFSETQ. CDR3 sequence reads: CASSLAAGGRSGANVLTF. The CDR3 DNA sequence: TGCGCCAGCAGCTTGGCGGCAGGGGGCAGGTCTGGGGCCAACGTCCTGACTTTC.

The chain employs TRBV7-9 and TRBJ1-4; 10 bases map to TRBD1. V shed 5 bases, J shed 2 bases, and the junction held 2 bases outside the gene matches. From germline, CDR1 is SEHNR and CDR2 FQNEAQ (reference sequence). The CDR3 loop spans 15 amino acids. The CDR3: CASSPTGGTNEKLFF. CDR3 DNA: TGTGCCAGCAGCCCGACAGGGGGCACTAATGAAAAACTGTTTTTT.

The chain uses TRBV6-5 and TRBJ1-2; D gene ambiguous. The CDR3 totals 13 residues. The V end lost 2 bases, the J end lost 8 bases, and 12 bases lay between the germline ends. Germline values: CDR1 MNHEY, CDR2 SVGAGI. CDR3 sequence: CASSYGPKDGYTF. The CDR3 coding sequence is TGTGCCAGCAGTTACGGGCCTAAGGACGGCTACACCTTC.

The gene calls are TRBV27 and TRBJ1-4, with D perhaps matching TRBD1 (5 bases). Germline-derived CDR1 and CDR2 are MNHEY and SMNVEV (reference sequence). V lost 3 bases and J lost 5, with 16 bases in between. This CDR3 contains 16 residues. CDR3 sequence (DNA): TGTGCCAGCAGTTTTCAGGGCAGGGCCCGCAATGAAAAACTGTTTTTT. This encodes CASSFQGRARNEKLFF.

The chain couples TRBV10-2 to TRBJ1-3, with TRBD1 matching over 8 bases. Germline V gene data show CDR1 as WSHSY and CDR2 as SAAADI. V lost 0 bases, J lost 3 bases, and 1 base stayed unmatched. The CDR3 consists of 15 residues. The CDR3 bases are TGCGCCAGCAGTGAGTCACAGGGGGTTGGAAACACCATATATTTT. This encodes CASSESQGVGNTIYF.

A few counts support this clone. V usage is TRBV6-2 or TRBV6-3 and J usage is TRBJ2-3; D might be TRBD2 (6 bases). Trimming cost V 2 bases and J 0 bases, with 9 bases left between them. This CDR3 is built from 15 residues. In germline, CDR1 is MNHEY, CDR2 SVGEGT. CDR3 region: CASSYRAGSTDTQYF. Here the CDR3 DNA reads TGTGCCAGCAGTTACCGGGCGGGGAGCACAGATACGCAGTATTTT.

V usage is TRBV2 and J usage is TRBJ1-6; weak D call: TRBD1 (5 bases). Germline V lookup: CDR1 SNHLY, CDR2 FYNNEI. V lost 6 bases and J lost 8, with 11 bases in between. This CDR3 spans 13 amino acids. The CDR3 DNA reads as TGTGCCAGCAGGCAGGGATCGGATTCACCCCTCCACTTT. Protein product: CASRQGSDSPLHF.

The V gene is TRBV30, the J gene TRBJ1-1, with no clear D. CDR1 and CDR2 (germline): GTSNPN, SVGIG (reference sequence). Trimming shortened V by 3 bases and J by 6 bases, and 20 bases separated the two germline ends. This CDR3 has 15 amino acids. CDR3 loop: CAWSRSVGLWAEAFF. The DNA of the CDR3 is TGTGCCTGGAGCCGCTCTGTCGGCCTCTGGGCTGAAGCTTTCTTT.